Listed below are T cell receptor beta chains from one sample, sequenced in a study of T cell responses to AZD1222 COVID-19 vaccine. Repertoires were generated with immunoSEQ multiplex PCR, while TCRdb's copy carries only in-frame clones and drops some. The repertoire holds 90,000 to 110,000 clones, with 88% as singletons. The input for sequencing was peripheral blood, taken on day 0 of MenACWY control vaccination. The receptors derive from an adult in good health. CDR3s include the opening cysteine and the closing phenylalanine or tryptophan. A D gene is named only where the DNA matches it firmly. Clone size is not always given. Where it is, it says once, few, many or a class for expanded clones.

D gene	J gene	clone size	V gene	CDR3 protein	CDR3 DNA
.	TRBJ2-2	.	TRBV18	CASSPAGLTGELFF	TGTGCCAGCTCACCTGCGGGTCTCACCGGGGAGCTGTTTTTT
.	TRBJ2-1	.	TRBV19	CASSFTDYNEQFF	TGTGCCAGTAGTTTCACAGATTACAATGAGCAGTTCTTC
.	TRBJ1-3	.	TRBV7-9	CASSRPQGGGSGNTIYF	TGTGCCAGCAGCCGACCTCAGGGCGGCGGCTCTGGAAACACCATATATTTT
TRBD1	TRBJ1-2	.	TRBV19	CASSTGQGASYGYTF	TGTGCCAGTAGCACCGGACAGGGGGCGAGCTATGGCTACACCTTC
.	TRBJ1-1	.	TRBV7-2	CASSWGAGGTEAFF	TGTGCCAGCAGCTGGGGGGCTGGGGGGACTGAAGCTTTCTTT
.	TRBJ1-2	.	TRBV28	CVTMGSSFANYGYTF	TGTGTTACGATGGGCAGCAGTTTTGCTAACTATGGCTACACCTTC
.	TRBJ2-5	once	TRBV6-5	CASSYRDGGTQYF	TGTGCCAGCAGTTATAGGGATGGAGGGACCCAGTACTTC
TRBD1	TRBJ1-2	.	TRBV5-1	CASSWVPPRQGPRYGYTF	TGCGCCAGCAGCTGGGTCCCCCCGCGACAGGGTCCGAGGTATGGCTACACCTTC
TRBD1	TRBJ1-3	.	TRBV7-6	CASSSSGQGSAGNTIYF	TGTGCCAGCAGCTCATCGGGACAGGGATCGGCTGGAAACACCATATATTTT
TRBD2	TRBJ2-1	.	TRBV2	CASSGRETSGRPSYNEQFF	TGTGCCAGCAGTGGTCGGGAAACTAGCGGGAGACCCTCCTACAATGAGCAGTTCTTC
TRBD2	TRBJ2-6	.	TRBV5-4	CASSLAGSGANVLTF	TGTGCCAGCAGCCTAGCGGGATCTGGGGCCAACGTCCTGACTTTC
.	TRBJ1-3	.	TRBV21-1	CASSKAGGNTIYF	TGTGCCAGCAGCAAGGCGGGAGGAAACACCATATATTTT
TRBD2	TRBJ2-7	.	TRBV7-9	CASLAGTSAVEYF	TGTGCCAGCCTCGCCGGGACTAGCGCTGTGGAGTACTTC
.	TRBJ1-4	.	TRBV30	CAWSPKPGLTNEKLFF	TGTGCCTGGAGCCCAAAACCGGGGTTAACTAATGAAAAACTGTTTTTT
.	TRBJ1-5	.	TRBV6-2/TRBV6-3	CASSYSGQPQHF	TGTGCCAGCAGTTACTCGGGTCAGCCCCAGCATTTT